Listed below are T cell receptor beta chains from one sample, sequenced in a study of yellow fever vaccine responses in identical twins. Each CDR3 protein is one row after TCRdb ran MiXCR on the RT-PCR reads. The table has several thousand distinct CDR3 sequences, around 80% seen once. The sample here was T cells from blood (PBMCs), unsorted or a sorted subset (not recorded which), taken before or after yellow fever vaccination (not recorded which). These receptors originate from a woman younger than 30 who received the yellow fever vaccine. The CDR3 runs from the conserved cysteine through the conserved F or W. Each record gives: J gene, V gene, clone size, CDR3 length, CDR3 protein. Only part of the rows carry a size: once, few, many, or a class if the clone is expanded.

j_call: TRBJ2-1
v_call: TRBV6-1
clone_size: few
cdr3_length: 16
cdr3_aa: CASMPRLPESYNEQFF

j_call: TRBJ2-7
v_call: TRBV6-1
clone_size: few
cdr3_length: 15
cdr3_aa: CASRTRWGGSYEQYF

j_call: TRBJ2-5
v_call: TRBV10-3
clone_size: .
cdr3_length: 14
cdr3_aa: CAISESMVVGSQYF

j_call: TRBJ2-2
v_call: TRBV20-1
clone_size: .
cdr3_length: 14
cdr3_aa: CSASLASGTGELFF

j_call: TRBJ2-5
v_call: TRBV20-1
clone_size: .
cdr3_length: 14
cdr3_aa: CSANPLSGVETQYF

j_call: TRBJ2-1
v_call: TRBV3-1
clone_size: .
cdr3_length: 14
cdr3_aa: CASSQPDRAHEQFF

j_call: TRBJ2-5
v_call: TRBV15
clone_size: .
cdr3_length: 15
cdr3_aa: CATSRGDRVEETQYF

j_call: TRBJ2-1
v_call: TRBV12-5
clone_size: .
cdr3_length: 12
cdr3_aa: CASGFGINEQFF

j_call: TRBJ2-5
v_call: TRBV11-1
clone_size: .
cdr3_length: 19
cdr3_aa: CASSTSALMTSGGTRTQYF

j_call: TRBJ1-6
v_call: TRBV28
clone_size: .
cdr3_length: 16
cdr3_aa: CASSFQDRVSNSPLHF

j_call: TRBJ1-1
v_call: TRBV19
clone_size: .
cdr3_length: 13
cdr3_aa: CASTKNLNTEAFF

j_call: TRBJ2-1
v_call: TRBV29-1
clone_size: .
cdr3_length: 15
cdr3_aa: CSVDEPGLARNEQFF

j_call: TRBJ2-7
v_call: TRBV11-3
clone_size: .
cdr3_length: 11
cdr3_aa: CASSPRTLPHF

j_call: TRBJ2-7
v_call: TRBV21-1
clone_size: few
cdr3_length: 14
cdr3_aa: CASSPRDRAYEQYF

j_call: TRBJ2-7
v_call: TRBV11-1
clone_size: .
cdr3_length: 14
cdr3_aa: CASSLGTPAYEQYF

j_call: TRBJ1-5
v_call: TRBV12-3/TRBV12-4
clone_size: .
cdr3_length: 15
cdr3_aa: CAISPTGSSNQPQHF

j_call: TRBJ1-4
v_call: TRBV6-2/TRBV6-3
clone_size: .
cdr3_length: 13
cdr3_aa: CASRTQGGEKLFF

j_call: TRBJ1-2
v_call: TRBV6-1
clone_size: .
cdr3_length: 13
cdr3_aa: CAISLGTNYGYTF

j_call: TRBJ2-5
v_call: TRBV7-9
clone_size: .
cdr3_length: 15
cdr3_aa: CASSLSGGGLETQYF

j_call: TRBJ2-7
v_call: TRBV5-1
clone_size: once
cdr3_length: 17
cdr3_aa: CASSLRYPGQGVYEQYF

j_call: TRBJ2-5
v_call: TRBV11-2
clone_size: .
cdr3_length: 12
cdr3_aa: CASSLVEETQYF

j_call: TRBJ2-6
v_call: TRBV24-1
clone_size: .
cdr3_length: 15
cdr3_aa: CATSTGQTGANVLTF